The sequence of this TCR beta chain was determined in a study of CD8 T cells in Susac syndrome. Points on this clonotype: Its antigen is still unknown.

Overall study findings and caveats: The number of Susac-specific public clones found was roughly 15 in total CD8+ repertoires and four or five in CD8+ TEMRA repertoires. It was acknowledged in the study that the number of individuals who were included in its TCR sequencing and HLA analysis was relatively small.

RNA in amounts of about 0.5 to 1 ug was reverse transcribed with random hexamers. TCRdb redid the calling of the immunoSEQ multiplex PCR reads with MiXCR, one entry per CDR3 protein. The sample lists more than 100,000 distinct CDR3 sequences; around 94% were seen once. The sequence came from a human donor with Susac syndrome. Sequencing input: CD8+ T cells from PBMCs.

The CDR3 loop is CASRTGTGGSDTEAFF. CDR3 nucleotide sequence: TGCGCCAGCAGAACCGGGACAGGGGGCTCGGACACTGAAGCTTTCTTT. The genes are TRBV5-1 and TRBJ1-1; 12 bases fit TRBD1. The V gene end was trimmed by 5 bases and the J gene end by 3 bases; junction bases not matched to a gene: 8. There are 16 residues in the CDR3. Germline CDR1 and CDR2: SGHRS and YFSETQ.